These 30 T cell receptor beta chains share one sample of origin, sequenced in a study of blood T cell repertoires in COVID-19. Clones were sequenced by immunoSEQ multiplex PCR, and TCRdb holds only the in-frame ones, with some missing. The table shows under 450,000 clones, with roughly 87% occurring only once. Sequenced input: PBMCs or T cells enriched from blood (not recorded which). These receptors originate from a woman between 50 and 59 years old who had recovered from COVID-19.

The rearrangement links TRBV30 to TRBJ1-2; a weak D match, TRBD1 (6 bases). Trimming cost V 3 bases and J 5 bases, with 19 bases left between them. This CDR3 has 15 amino acids. Germline V gene sequence: CDR1 GTSNPN, CDR2 SVGIG (reference sequence). CDR3 sequence: CAWSVRVIGGYGYTF. CDR3 nucleotides: TGTGCCTGGAGCGTTCGCGTGATAGGGGGTTATGGCTACACCTTC. Combining the CDR3 with reference TRBV30 and TRBJ1-2 gives the whole variable domain SQTIHQWPATLVQPVGSPLSLECTVEGTSNPNLYWYRQAAGRGLQLLFYSVGIGQISSEVPQNLSASRPQDRQFILSSKKLLLSDSGFYLCAWSVRVIGGYGYTFGSGTRLTVV.

The chain employs TRBV5-8 and TRBJ1-2; D might be TRBD1 (5 bases). The germline CDR1 and CDR2 sequences are SGHTS and YDEGEE. V lost 4 bases and J 2 bases, leaving 18 bases between the germline ends. CDR3 length: 16 residues. The CDR3 coding sequence is TGTGCCAGCAGCGAACCACCGGGACTGCTAAACTATGGCTACACCTTC. This codes for CASSEPPGLLNYGYTF.

This chain uses TRBV6-6 with TRBJ1-3; maybe TRBD1 (6 bases). CDR3 size: 17 residues. Germline V gene lookup returns CDR1 MNHNY and CDR2 SVGAGI (reference sequence). V was trimmed by 5 bases and J by 2 bases, leaving 19 bases between them. The DNA of the CDR3 is TGTGCCAGCAGTCAGGCACAGGGTCTCCGAACTGGAAACACCATATATTTT. This translates into CASSQAQGLRTGNTIYF.

V usage is TRBV2 and J usage is TRBJ1-2; TRBD1 agrees at 12 bases. The CDR3 covers 16 residues. Germline V gene lookup returns CDR1 SNHLY and CDR2 FYNNEI. The J segment lost 8 bases and the V segment lost 3 bases, leaving 10 bases of the junction unmatched. The CDR3 nucleotides are TGTGCCAGCAGTGATCCCCGGGGACAGGGGGCGCAGGGCTACACCTTC. Translating gives CASSDPRGQGAQGYTF. Using reference TRBV2 and TRBJ1-2 for the parts outside the CDR3, the full variable domain is EPEVTQTPSHQVTQMGQEVILRCVPISNHLYFYWYRQILGQKVEFLVSFYNNEISEKSEIFDDQFSVERPDGSNFTLKIRSTKLEDSAMYFCASSDPRGQGAQGYTFGSGTRLTVV.

The gene calls are TRBV7-2 and TRBJ1-2; a possible D gene is TRBD1 (6 bases). Deletions cut 6 bases from V and 2 bases from J, with 10 bases between. The germline V gene has CDR1 SGHTA and CDR2 FQGNSA. The CDR3 runs 13 residues. The CDR3 coding sequence is TGTGCCAGCAGGCCTACAGGGAACTATGGCTACACCTTC. Its translation: CASRPTGNYGYTF. The variable domain in full, completed from reference TRBV7-2 and TRBJ1-2, reads GAGVSQSPSNKVTEKGKDVELRCDPISGHTALYWYRQSLGQGLEFLIYFQGNSAPDKSGLPSDRFSAERTGGSVSTLTIQRTQQEDSAVYLCASRPTGNYGYTFGSGTRLTVV.

The rearrangement links TRBV19 to TRBJ1-2, with D possibly being TRBD1 (5 bases). CDR3 length: 13 amino acids. The ends were cut back, 7 bases at V and 8 bases at J, with 17 bases in the middle. Germline V gene lookup returns CDR1 LNHDA and CDR2 SQIVND (reference sequence). Here the CDR3 reads CASKPHGQGGYTF. For the CDR3, the DNA is TGTGCCAGTAAACCCCACGGGCAGGGAGGCTACACCTTC.

This clone was detected a few times. The chain has TRBV7-2 and TRBJ1-1; D might be TRBD1 (5 bases). Germline V gene lookup returns CDR1 SGHTA and CDR2 FQGNSA. Trimming shortened V by 0 bases and J by 1 base, and 6 bases separated the two germline ends. This CDR3 is 14 amino acids long. This CDR3 is CASSLAQGNTEAFF. The CDR3 nucleotides are TGTGCCAGCAGCTTAGCGCAGGGGAACACTGAAGCTTTCTTT. The variable domain in full, with the rest retrieved from reference TRBV7-2 and TRBJ1-1, is GAGVSQSPSNKVTEKGKDVELRCDPISGHTALYWYRQSLGQGLEFLIYFQGNSAPDKSGLPSDRFSAERTGGSVSTLTIQRTQQEDSAVYLCASSLAQGNTEAFFGQGTRLTVV.

The V call is TRBV4-3, the J call TRBJ2-1; tentatively, D is TRBD1 (7 bases). V was trimmed by 0 bases and J by 3 bases, leaving 15 bases between them. Germline assignment: CDR1 LGHNA and CDR2 YSLEER. The CDR3 is 17 residues long. In nucleotides, the CDR3 is TGCGCCAGCAGCCAAGATGTAGGCGGGACAGTCTACAATGAGCAGTTCTTC. Translating it yields CASSQDVGGTVYNEQFF.

This clone was found many times. The chain uses TRBV7-3 and TRBJ1-1, with D possibly being TRBD1 (5 bases). Per the germline V gene, CDR1 is SGHTA and CDR2 is FQGTGA. The CDR3 is 14 amino acids. Trimming shortened V by 5 bases and J by 4 bases, and 14 bases separated the two germline ends. The CDR3 bases are TGTGCCAGCAGCCCGGGCCCTAGGGGCACTGAAGCTTTCTTT. This codes for CASSPGPRGTEAFF. The variable domain in full, completed from reference TRBV7-3 and TRBJ1-1, reads GAGVSQTPSNKVTEKGKYVELRCDPISGHTALYWYRQSLGQGPEFLIYFQGTGAADDSGLPNDRFFAVRPEGSVSTLKIQRTERGDSAVYLCASSPGPRGTEAFFGQGTRLTVV.

This clone was found a few times. The genes are TRBV4-1 and TRBJ2-1, with 8 bases matching TRBD2. Trimming at V came to 3 bases and at J to 0 bases, leaving 7 bases not matched to a gene. CDR1 MGHRA and CDR2 YSYEKL come from the germline V gene. CDR3 length equals 17 residues. CDR3 in amino acids: CASSQSSGASSYNEQFF. In DNA form, the CDR3 reads TGCGCCAGCAGCCAGAGTAGCGGGGCTAGCTCCTACAATGAGCAGTTCTTC.

This clone came up once. The chain employs TRBV6-4 and TRBJ2-7; D remains unclear. CDR1 and CDR2 (germline): MRHNA, SNTAGT. V lost 5 bases to trimming and J lost 1 base, with 9 bases between them. The CDR3 has 13 residues. The DNA of the CDR3 is TGTGCCAGCAGTAGACATCCGTCCTACGAGCAGTACTTC. This codes for CASSRHPSYEQYF.

The rearrangement uses TRBV11-1 and TRBJ1-1, with 9 bases lining up with TRBD1. CDR3 length: 14 amino acids. Germline V lookup: CDR1 SGHAT, CDR2 FQDESV (reference sequence). With 3 bases clipped from V and 6 bases from J, the junction kept 5 bases outside the gene matches. In DNA form, the CDR3 reads TGTGCCAGCAGCTTGGGATGGACAGGGGCTGAAGCTTTCTTT. Translation: CASSLGWTGAEAFF.

The rearrangement links TRBV7-2 to TRBJ2-7; 10 bases map to TRBD1. This CDR3 region has 14 residues. Unmatched junction bases numbered 1, after V lost 0 bases and J lost 5 bases. Germline CDR1 and CDR2: SGHTA and FQGNSA. The CDR3 DNA is TGTGCCAGCAGCTTAGCCGGGACAGGGGACGAGCAGTACTTC. Residues: CASSLAGTGDEQYF.

V is TRBV4-1 and J is TRBJ2-7, with 8 nucleotides matching TRBD1. The V gene end was trimmed by 4 bases and the J gene end by 2 bases; junction bases not matched to a gene: 7. Germline-derived CDR1 and CDR2 are MGHRA and YSYEKL. CDR3 length: 15 residues. The CDR3 DNA is TGCGCCAGCAGCCGACTGAGACAGGGGCCCTACGAGCAGTACTTC. Amino acids: CASSRLRQGPYEQYF.

In nucleotides, the CDR3 is TGTGCCAGCAGTCCCCAAGGGGGGGGCTCCTATAATTCACCCCTCCACTTT. Its translation: CASSPQGGGSYNSPLHF. The chain combines TRBV6-6 with TRBJ1-6; a weak D match, TRBD1 (6 bases). The CDR3 consists of 17 residues. V was cut by 5 bases and J by 0 bases, with 14 bases left in between. Germline V gene lookup returns CDR1 MNHNY and CDR2 SVGAGI (reference sequence).

The CDR3 is CASSPSTLAGSTDTQYF. CDR3 nucleotides: TGTGCCAGCAGCCCCAGCACTCTAGCGGGGAGCACAGATACGCAGTATTTT. The chain combines TRBV7-2 with TRBJ2-3; 9 nucleotides match TRBD2. Germline V gene lookup returns CDR1 SGHTA and CDR2 FQGNSA. The CDR3 loop spans 17 amino acids. V trimming: 5 bases; J trimming: 0 bases; junction bases outside the gene matches: 9.

This clone was found a few times. V is TRBV6-5 and J is TRBJ1-2; 7 bases map to TRBD1. This CDR3 is 13 amino acids long. CDR1 is MNHEY and CDR2 is SVGAGI in the germline V gene. V trimming: 10 bases; J trimming: 6 bases; junction bases outside the gene matches: 11. CDR3 in amino acids: CATTDGTANGYTF. The CDR3 DNA reads TGTGCCACCACGGATGGGACAGCCAATGGCTACACCTTC.

The chain employs TRBV5-1 and TRBJ1-4, with 9 bases aligning to TRBD1. Germline V gene sequence: CDR1 SGHRS, CDR2 YFSETQ. V trimming: 4 bases; J trimming: 8 bases; junction bases outside the gene matches: 6. The CDR3 is 14 amino acids. The CDR3 nucleotides read TGCGCCAGCAGCCGAGGGACAGGGAACGAAAAACTGTTTTTT. Its translation: CASSRGTGNEKLFF.

The chain uses TRBV19 and TRBJ1-2, with D uncertain. The ends were cut back, 5 bases at V and 2 bases at J, with 12 bases in the middle. This CDR3 is built from 14 residues. CDR1 is LNHDA and CDR2 is SQIVND in the germline V gene (reference sequence). The CDR3 bases are TGTGCCAGTAGTGCGGGCACGGGGAACTATGGCTACACCTTC. Translated: CASSAGTGNYGYTF.

This clone was picked up a small number of times. The DNA of the CDR3 is TGTGCCAGCAGCTTAACGGTTTTACCAACTAATGAAAAACTGTTTTTT. It specifies CASSLTVLPTNEKLFF. V usage is TRBV7-6 and J usage is TRBJ1-4; no reliable D call. The germline CDR1 and CDR2 sequences are SGHVS and FNYEAQ. V lost 2 bases to trimming and J lost 0 bases, with 10 bases between them. This CDR3 spans 16 amino acids.

The chain carries TRBV6-2 or TRBV6-3 and TRBJ2-2, with TRBD2 matching 8 bases. Trimming at V came to 0 bases and at J to 6 bases, leaving 9 bases not matched to a gene. The CDR3 runs 17 residues. The germline V gene has CDR1 MNHEY and CDR2 SVGEGT. The CDR3 coding sequence is TGTGCCAGCAGTTACTCGCCCGGGACTAGGTTATCCGGGGAGCTGTTTTTT. Translation gives CASSYSPGTRLSGELFF.

The chain employs TRBV7-6 and TRBJ1-1; 8 nucleotides line up with TRBD1. The CDR3 is made up of 15 amino acids. V trimming: 6 bases; J trimming: 4 bases; junction bases outside the gene matches: 10. The V gene's germline CDR1 is SGHVS and CDR2 FNYEAQ. CDR3 residues: CASSFGQGGGTEAFF. CDR3 DNA sequence: TGTGCCAGCAGTTTCGGACAGGGAGGAGGCACTGAAGCTTTCTTT.

This clone was found once. The rearrangement links TRBV29-1 to TRBJ1-1, with TRBD1 as a possible D gene (6 bases). This CDR3 contains 12 residues. Trimming cost V 7 bases and J 4 bases, with 13 bases left between them. The germline V gene encodes CDR1 SQVTM and CDR2 ANQGSEA. The CDR3 reads CSGQRGGTEAFF. The DNA of the CDR3 is TGCAGCGGGCAGAGAGGGGGCACTGAAGCTTTCTTT.

V is TRBV25-1 and J is TRBJ1-1, with a weak D call TRBD1 (6 bases). There are 15 residues in the CDR3. Trimming took off 2 bases at V and 3 bases at J, with 13 bases between the two ends. Germline CDR1 MGHDK, CDR2 SYGVNS. Here the CDR3 reads CASSEGGRRDTEAFF. The CDR3 DNA follows: TGTGCCAGCAGTGAAGGGGGCAGGCGGGACACTGAAGCTTTCTTT. Full variable domain (rest looked up from reference TRBV25-1 and TRBJ1-1): EADIYQTPRYLVIGTGKKITLECSQTMGHDKMYWYQQDPGMELHLIHYSYGVNSTEKGDLSSESTVSRIRTEHFPLTLESARPSHTSQYLCASSEGGRRDTEAFFGQGTRLTVV.

This clone was detected once. The chain employs TRBV6-5 and TRBJ2-2, with no clear D. V was trimmed by 3 bases and J by 1 base, leaving 6 bases between them. The CDR3 has 14 amino acids. Germline CDR1 and CDR2: MNHEY and SVGAGI. This CDR3 is CASSYSLNTGELFF. The CDR3 DNA sequence: TGTGCCAGCAGTTATTCCTTGAACACCGGGGAGCTGTTTTTT.

The genes are TRBV5-4 and TRBJ1-2; D is possibly TRBD1 (5 bases). The length of the CDR3 is 13 residues. V lost 4 bases and J 2 bases, leaving 9 bases between the germline ends. Germline CDR1 is SGHNT and CDR2 is YYREEE (reference sequence). CDR3 nucleotide sequence: TGTGCCAGCAGCACAGGAGGGAACTATGGCTACACCTTC. This gives the protein CASSTGGNYGYTF. The complete variable domain, with remaining parts taken from reference TRBV5-4 and TRBJ1-2, reads ETGVTQSPTHLIKTRGQQVTLRCSSQSGHNTVSWYQQALGQGPQFIFQYYREEENGRGNFPPRFSGLQFPNYSSELNVNALELDDSALYLCASSTGGNYGYTFGSGTRLTVV.

This clone was counted between two and nine times. V is TRBV9 and J is TRBJ1-1; D perhaps matches TRBD1 (5 bases). Trimming pared 1 base from V and 6 bases from J, leaving 10 bases between. In germline, CDR1 is SGDLS, CDR2 YYNGEE. The CDR3 length is 13 residues. The CDR3 here is CASSVTGDSEAFF. CDR3 bases: TGTGCCAGCAGCGTAACAGGCGACTCTGAAGCTTTCTTT.

The chain couples TRBV6-5 to TRBJ1-2; 7 bases are a match to TRBD1. Trimming cost V 7 bases and J 6 bases; bases outside gene matches: 5. Germline V gives CDR1 MNHEY, CDR2 SVGAGI. CDR3 size: 12 residues. CDR3 nucleotides: TGTGCCAGCACCACAGGGGTACATGGCTACACCTTC. Amino acids: CASTTGVHGYTF.

V and J are TRBV25-1 and TRBJ1-2; perhaps TRBD1 as D (6 bases). The ends were cut back, 6 bases at V and 2 bases at J, with 7 bases in the middle. The CDR3 length is 12 residues. Germline CDR1 reads MGHDK; CDR2 reads SYGVNS. The CDR3 bases are TGTGCCAGCAGAGGACAGAACTATGGCTACACCTTC. It specifies CASRGQNYGYTF.

This chain connects TRBV7-2 to TRBJ2-2; 9 nucleotides match TRBD2. Per germline, CDR1 SGHTA and CDR2 FQGNSA. The CDR3 extends over 14 amino acids. The V and J ends lost 3 bases and 4 bases, in that order; junction bases with no gene match: 0. The CDR3 region has the DNA TGTGCCAGCAGCTTTAGCGGGAGCACCGGGGAGCTGTTTTTT. As protein: CASSFSGSTGELFF.